These T cell receptor beta chains were read from a single sample in a study of T cell repertoires in cytomegalovirus infection. A single record per CDR3 protein comes from TCRdb applying MiXCR to the reads. The sample shows about 530,000 distinct CDR3 sequences, around 27% of them seen only once. The sample consisted of PBMCs. These receptor sequences come from a human donor in good health (CMV status not recorded). Some clones in this sample may be carry-over from other donors' samples. Each CDR3 is given with its conserved first and last residue. The D gene is left open where the match is weak. Some rows mark clone size as missing; the rest say once, few, many or name a class of expanded clone.

TRBD1	few	TRBV7-9	TRBJ2-1	TGTGCCAGCAGCTCGAACCGGGGACAGGGGGTCATCAATGAGCAGTTCTTC	CASSSNRGQGVINEQFF
TRBD1	few	TRBV4-1	TRBJ2-3	TGCGCCAGCAGCCCGGGACAGGGAACCTCCACAGATACGCAGTATTTT	CASSPGQGTSTDTQYF
TRBD1	NA	TRBV6-2/TRBV6-3	TRBJ1-4	TGTGCCAGCAGATTATCTCCGGGACAGGGCATTGAAAAACTGTTTTTT	CASRLSPGQGIEKLFF
NA	few	TRBV7-9	TRBJ1-1	TGTGCCAGCAGCTTACAGGCGGACCTTGAAGCTTTCTTT	CASSLQADLEAFF
NA	few	TRBV10-3	TRBJ2-7	TGTGCCATCAGTGCGGTTAGCTGGAACTCCTACGAGCAGTACTTC	CAISAVSWNSYEQYF
NA	NA	TRBV27	TRBJ2-1	TGTGCCAGCAGACCGTACGGAGGGCCCGATGAGCAGTTCTTC	CASRPYGGPDEQFF
NA	NA	TRBV5-1	TRBJ2-7	TGCGCCAGCAGCTTGACTTTTCTTCGGGGGCGGTACGAGCAGTACTTC	CASSLTFLRGRYEQYF
NA	NA	TRBV4-3	TRBJ1-4	TGCGCCAGCAGCCAAGAGGGGAGCTCTAATGAAAAACTGTTTTTT	CASSQEGSSNEKLFF
NA	NA	TRBV20-1	TRBJ1-6	TGCAGTGCTCCCTATAGAGGGTCTCAATTTCTAGGGTCACCCCTCCACTTT	CSAPYRGSQFLGSPLHF
TRBD2	NA	TRBV20-1	TRBJ2-4	TGCAGTGCTAGGGCTAGCGGGAGGGGGCCCATTCAGTACTTC	CSARASGRGPIQYF
TRBD1	many	TRBV7-9	TRBJ1-1	TGTGCCAGCAGTTTCGGACAGGAGAACACTGAAGCTTTCTTT	CASSFGQENTEAFF
NA	NA	TRBV4-3	TRBJ1-5	TGCGCCAGCAGCCAAGTCAGGGGTAGCAATCAGCCCCAGCATTTT	CASSQVRGSNQPQHF
NA	NA	TRBV11-2	TRBJ2-1	TGTGCCAGCAGCTTAGATCGGAGGAATGAGCAGTTCTTC	CASSLDRRNEQFF
NA	NA	TRBV20-1	TRBJ1-1	TGCAGTGCCTCGCACCACCTTCCACTCTATCCCGAAGAGATCCGGGAGCCGAACACTGAAGCTTTCTTT	CSASHHLPLYPEEIREPNTEAFF
TRBD1	many	TRBV7-2	TRBJ1-6	TGTGCCAGCAGCCCACCGGGACAGGGAAATTCACCCCTCCACTTT	CASSPPGQGNSPLHF
TRBD2	NA	TRBV25-1	TRBJ2-7	TGTGCCAGCAGTGAATATCTTACTAGCGGGAGGTCCTACGAGCAGTACTTC	CASSEYLTSGRSYEQYF
NA	NA	TRBV4-2	TRBJ1-2	TGTGCCAGCAGCCAACATTATGGCTACACCTTC	CASSQHYGYTF
NA	few	TRBV20-1	TRBJ1-1	TGCAGTGCTAGAGGAGGCGGGGGCGAGAACACTGAAGCTTTCTTT	CSARGGGGENTEAFF
NA	many	TRBV9	TRBJ2-5	TGTGCCAGCAGCGTTGTGGGGGAGACCCAGTACTTC	CASSVVGETQYF
NA	few	TRBV14	TRBJ1-6	TGTGCCAGCAGCCAAGATCTGGGGCCGGGCTCACCCCTCCACTTT	CASSQDLGPGSPLHF
NA	many	TRBV7-2	TRBJ1-6	TGTGCCAGCAGCCCTATCTCTGGGGCAGTTAATTCACCCCTCCACTTT	CASSPISGAVNSPLHF
TRBD2	NA	TRBV10-2	TRBJ2-1	TGCGCCAGCGATAGCGGGGGCTCCTACAATGAGCAGTTCTTC	CASDSGGSYNEQFF
TRBD2	NA	TRBV11-3	TRBJ2-1	TGTGCCAGCAGCTTAGTCTGGCGGGGGAGCTCCTACAATGAGCAGTTCTTC	CASSLVWRGSSYNEQFF
TRBD2	NA	TRBV10-3	TRBJ2-1	TGTGCCATCAGGGGACTAGCGGGAGTTGATACCAATGAGCAGTTCTTC	CAIRGLAGVDTNEQFF
NA	NA	TRBV5-4	TRBJ2-7	TGTGCCAGCAGCTTGGAGTCTAGGACGGAAGACGAGCAGTACTTC	CASSLESRTEDEQYF
TRBD2	many	TRBV7-2	TRBJ2-3	TGTGCCAGCAGCTTTAGCGGGAGCTCGGGAGATACGCAGTATTTT	CASSFSGSSGDTQYF
TRBD2	few	TRBV4-1	TRBJ2-7	TGCGCCAGCAGCTTCCGGACTAGCGGAGATTACGAGCAGTACTTC	CASSFRTSGDYEQYF
TRBD1	many	TRBV7-2	TRBJ1-2	TGTGCCAGCAGCTCCGGGACAGGGGGCTTAGGCTACACCTTC	CASSSGTGGLGYTF
TRBD2	many	TRBV7-2	TRBJ2-5	TGTGCCAGCAGCCTAGAACTAGCGGAGACCCAGTACTTC	CASSLELAETQYF
NA	few	TRBV25-1	TRBJ1-2	TGTGCCAGCAGTGATGGGCCCCGAGGGGAATATGGCTACACCTTC	CASSDGPRGEYGYTF
TRBD1	NA	TRBV29-1	TRBJ1-2	TGCAGCGTTGTAGGGGGCGACTATGGCTACACCTTC	CSVVGGDYGYTF
NA	NA	TRBV4-3	TRBJ1-2	TGCGCCAGCAGCCAAGAGTCCCCGGGCCACCGCGGGGTGGGCTACACCTTC	CASSQESPGHRGVGYTF
TRBD2	NA	TRBV15	TRBJ2-7	TGTGCCACCAGCAGAACGCAGACTAGCGGAGACTCCTACGAGCAGTACTTC	CATSRTQTSGDSYEQYF
TRBD1	NA	TRBV20-1	TRBJ1-5	TGCAGTGGCGCAGGACAGGGGAGTCAGCCCCAGCATTTT	CSGAGQGSQPQHF
NA	few	TRBV12-3/TRBV12-4	TRBJ1-5	TGTGCCAGCAGCGCAGACAGGCATGGAATCAACCCCCAGCATTTT	CASSADRHGINPQHF
NA	NA	TRBV12-3/TRBV12-4	TRBJ2-7	TGTGCCAGCAGTCCCATCGCGGCCTACGAGCAGTACTTC	CASSPIAAYEQYF
NA	NA	TRBV7-9	TRBJ1-4	TGTGCCAGCAGCTTAGAGGGGGGGGTTCCGAATGAAAAACTGTTTTTT	CASSLEGGVPNEKLFF
TRBD2	NA	TRBV6-1	TRBJ2-3	TGTGCCAGCAGGCAAATAGCGGGACGAGATACGCAGTATTTT	CASRQIAGRDTQYF
NA	few	TRBV11-2	TRBJ1-2	TGTGCCAGCAGCCCATACAGCTATGGCTACACCTTC	CASSPYSYGYTF